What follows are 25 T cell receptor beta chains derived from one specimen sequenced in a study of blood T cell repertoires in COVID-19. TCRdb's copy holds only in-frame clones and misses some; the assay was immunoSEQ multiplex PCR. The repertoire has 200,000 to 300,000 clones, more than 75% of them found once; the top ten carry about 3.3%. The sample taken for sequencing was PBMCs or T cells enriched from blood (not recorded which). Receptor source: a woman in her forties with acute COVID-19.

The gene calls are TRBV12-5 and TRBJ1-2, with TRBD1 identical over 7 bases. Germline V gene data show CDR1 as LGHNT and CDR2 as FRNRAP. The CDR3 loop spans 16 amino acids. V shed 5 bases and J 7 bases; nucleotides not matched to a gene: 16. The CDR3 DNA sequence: TGTGCTAGTGGTCCGCCCCTCCGACAGGGCAGAAGTGGCTACACCTTC. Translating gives CASGPPLRQGRSGYTF.

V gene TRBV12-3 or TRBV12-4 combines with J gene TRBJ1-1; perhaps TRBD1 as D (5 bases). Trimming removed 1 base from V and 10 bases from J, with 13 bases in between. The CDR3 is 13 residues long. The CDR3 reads CASSLGQTGGAFF. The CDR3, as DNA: TGTGCCAGCAGTTTAGGGCAAACCGGGGGAGCTTTCTTT.

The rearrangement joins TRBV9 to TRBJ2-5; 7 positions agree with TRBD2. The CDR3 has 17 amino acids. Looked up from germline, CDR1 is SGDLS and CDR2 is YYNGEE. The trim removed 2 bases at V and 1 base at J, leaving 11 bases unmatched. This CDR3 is CASSVGPSGVAQETQYF. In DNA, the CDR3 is TGTGCCAGCAGCGTCGGCCCTAGCGGTGTAGCCCAAGAGACCCAGTACTTC.

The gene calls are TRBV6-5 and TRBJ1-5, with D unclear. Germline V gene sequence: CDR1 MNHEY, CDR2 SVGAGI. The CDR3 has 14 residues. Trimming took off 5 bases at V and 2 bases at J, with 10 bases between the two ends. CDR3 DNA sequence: TGTGCCAGCAGTCGTACGTCGGGCAATCAGCCCCAGCATTTT. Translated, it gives CASSRTSGNQPQHF.

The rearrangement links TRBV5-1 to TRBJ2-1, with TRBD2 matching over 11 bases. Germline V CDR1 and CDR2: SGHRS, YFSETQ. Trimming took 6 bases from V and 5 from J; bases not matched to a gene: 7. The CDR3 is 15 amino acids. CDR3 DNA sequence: TGCGCCAGCACGAAGGGACTAGCGGAAAACAATGAGCAGTTCTTC. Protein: CASTKGLAENNEQFF. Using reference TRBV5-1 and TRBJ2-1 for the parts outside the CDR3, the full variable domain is KAGVTQTPRYLIKTRGQQVTLSCSPISGHRSVSWYQQTPGQGLQFLFEYFSETQRNKGNFPGRFSGRQFSNSRSEMNVSTLELGDSALYLCASTKGLAENNEQFFGPGTRLTVL.

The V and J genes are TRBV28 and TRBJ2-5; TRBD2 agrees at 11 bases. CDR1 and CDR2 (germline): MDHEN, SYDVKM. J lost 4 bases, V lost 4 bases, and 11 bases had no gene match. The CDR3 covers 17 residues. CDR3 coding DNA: TGTGCCAGCAGTTCAGCTTTAGCGGGAGGGGGGGTAGAGACCCAGTACTTC. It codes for CASSSALAGGGVETQYF.

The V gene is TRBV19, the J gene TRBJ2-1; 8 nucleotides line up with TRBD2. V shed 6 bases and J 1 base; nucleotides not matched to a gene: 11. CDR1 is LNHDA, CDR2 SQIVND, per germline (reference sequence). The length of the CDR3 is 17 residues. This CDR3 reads CASSITGLGRSYNEQFF. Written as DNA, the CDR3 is TGTGCCAGTAGCATAACGGGACTAGGCAGGTCCTACAATGAGCAGTTCTTC.

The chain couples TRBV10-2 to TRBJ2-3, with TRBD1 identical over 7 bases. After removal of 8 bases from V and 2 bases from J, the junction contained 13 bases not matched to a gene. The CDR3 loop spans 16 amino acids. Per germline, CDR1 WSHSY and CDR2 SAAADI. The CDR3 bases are TGCGCCAGCTCCCTTCTGGGGACAGATTACACAGATACGCAGTATTTT. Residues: CASSLLGTDYTDTQYF.

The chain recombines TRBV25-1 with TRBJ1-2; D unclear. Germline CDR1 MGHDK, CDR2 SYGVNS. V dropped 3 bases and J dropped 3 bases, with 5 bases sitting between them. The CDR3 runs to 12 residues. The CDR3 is CASSDLHYGYTF. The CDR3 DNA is TGTGCCAGCAGTGATCTCCACTATGGCTACACCTTC.

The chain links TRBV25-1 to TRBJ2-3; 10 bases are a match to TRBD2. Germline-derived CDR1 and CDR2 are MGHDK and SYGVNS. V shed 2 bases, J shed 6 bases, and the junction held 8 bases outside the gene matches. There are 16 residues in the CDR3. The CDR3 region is CASSEPLAGAYDTQYF. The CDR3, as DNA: TGTGCCAGCAGTGAACCTCTAGCGGGAGCATATGATACGCAGTATTTT.

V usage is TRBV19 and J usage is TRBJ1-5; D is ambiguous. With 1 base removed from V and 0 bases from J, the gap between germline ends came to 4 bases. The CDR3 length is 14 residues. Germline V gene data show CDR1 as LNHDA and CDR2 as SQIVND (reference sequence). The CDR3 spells CASSIGASNQPQHF. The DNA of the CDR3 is TGTGCCAGTAGTATAGGGGCTAGCAATCAGCCCCAGCATTTT. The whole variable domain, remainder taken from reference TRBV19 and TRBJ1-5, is DGGITQSPKYLFRKEGQNVTLSCEQNLNHDAMYWYRQDPGQGLRLIYYSQIVNDFQKGDIAEGYSVSREKKESFPLTVTSAQKNPTAFYLCASSIGASNQPQHFGDGTRLSIL.

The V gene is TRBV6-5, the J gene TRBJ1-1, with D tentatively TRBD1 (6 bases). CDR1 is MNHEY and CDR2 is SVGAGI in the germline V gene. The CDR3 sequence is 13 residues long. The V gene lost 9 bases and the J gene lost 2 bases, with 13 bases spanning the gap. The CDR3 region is CASSRGGNTEAFF. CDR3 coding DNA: TGTGCCAGTTCTAGGGGGGGCAACACTGAAGCTTTCTTT.

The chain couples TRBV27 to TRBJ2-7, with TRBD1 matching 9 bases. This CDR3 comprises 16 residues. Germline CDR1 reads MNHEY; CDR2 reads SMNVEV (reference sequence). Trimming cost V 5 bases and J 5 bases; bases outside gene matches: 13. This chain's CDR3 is CASSRNTGTGPHEQYF. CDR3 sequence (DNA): TGTGCCAGCAGTCGAAACACAGGGACAGGGCCCCACGAGCAGTACTTC.

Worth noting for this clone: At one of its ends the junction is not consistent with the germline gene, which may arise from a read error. Here the CDR3 reads CAASTGGLNTGELFF. CDR3 nucleotide sequence: TGTGCCGCCAGTACGGGGGGACTTAACACCGGGGAGCTGTTTTTT. This chain joins TRBV24-1 and TRBJ2-2, with 7 bases lining up with TRBD2. Looked up from germline, CDR1 is KGHDR and CDR2 is SFDVKD. This CDR3 contains 15 residues.

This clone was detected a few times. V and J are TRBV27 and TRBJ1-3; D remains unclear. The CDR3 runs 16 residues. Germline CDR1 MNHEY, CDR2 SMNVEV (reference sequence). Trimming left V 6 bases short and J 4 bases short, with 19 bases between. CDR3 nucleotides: TGTGCCAGCAGCGATACCGGGGTATCGGACGGAAACACCATATATTTT. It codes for CASSDTGVSDGNTIYF.

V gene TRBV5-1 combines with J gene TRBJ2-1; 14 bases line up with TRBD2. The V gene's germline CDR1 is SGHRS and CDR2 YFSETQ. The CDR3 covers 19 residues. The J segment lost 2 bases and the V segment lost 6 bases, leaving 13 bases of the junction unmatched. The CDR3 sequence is CASMTFGTSGSLTYNEQFF. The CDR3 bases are TGCGCCAGCATGACGTTCGGGACTAGCGGGAGCCTTACCTACAATGAGCAGTTCTTC. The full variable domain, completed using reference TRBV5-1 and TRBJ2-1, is KAGVTQTPRYLIKTRGQQVTLSCSPISGHRSVSWYQQTPGQGLQFLFEYFSETQRNKGNFPGRFSGRQFSNSRSEMNVSTLELGDSALYLCASMTFGTSGSLTYNEQFFGPGTRLTVL.

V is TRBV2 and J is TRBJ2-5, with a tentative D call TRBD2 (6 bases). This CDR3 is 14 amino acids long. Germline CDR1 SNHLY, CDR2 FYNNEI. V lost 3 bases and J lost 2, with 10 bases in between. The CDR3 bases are TGTGCCAGCAGTGACGGGGGTGGACAAGAGACCCAGTACTTC. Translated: CASSDGGGQETQYF.

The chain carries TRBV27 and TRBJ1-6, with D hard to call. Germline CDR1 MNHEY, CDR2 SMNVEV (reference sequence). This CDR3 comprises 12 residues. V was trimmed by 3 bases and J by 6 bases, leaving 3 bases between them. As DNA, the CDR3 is TGTGCCAGCAGTTTCCGTAATTCACCCCTCCACTTT. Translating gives CASSFRNSPLHF.

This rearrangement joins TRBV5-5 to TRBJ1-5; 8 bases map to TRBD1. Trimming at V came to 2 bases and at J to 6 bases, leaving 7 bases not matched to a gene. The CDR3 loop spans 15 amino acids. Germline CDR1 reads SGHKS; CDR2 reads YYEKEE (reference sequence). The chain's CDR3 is CASSFEGTGGQPQHF. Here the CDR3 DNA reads TGTGCCAGCAGCTTTGAGGGGACAGGCGGTCAGCCCCAGCATTTT.

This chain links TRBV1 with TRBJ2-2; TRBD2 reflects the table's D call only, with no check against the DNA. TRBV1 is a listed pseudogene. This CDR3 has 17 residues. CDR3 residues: CTSSQDWAGIEAGELFF. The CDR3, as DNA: TGCACCAGCAGCCAAGATTGGGCGGGCATAGAGGCCGGGGAGCTGTTTTTT.

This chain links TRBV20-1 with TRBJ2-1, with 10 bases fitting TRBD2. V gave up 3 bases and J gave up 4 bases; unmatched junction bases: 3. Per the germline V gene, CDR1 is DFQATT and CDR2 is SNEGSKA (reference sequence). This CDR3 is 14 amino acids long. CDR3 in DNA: TGCAGTGCTAGTTCACTAGCGGGGTACAATGAGCAGTTCTTC. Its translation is CSASSLAGYNEQFF.

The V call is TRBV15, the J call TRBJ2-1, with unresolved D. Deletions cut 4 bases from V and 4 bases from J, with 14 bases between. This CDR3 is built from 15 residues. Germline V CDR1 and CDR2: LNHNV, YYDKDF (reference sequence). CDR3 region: CATSTIPGVYNEQFF. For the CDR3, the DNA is TGTGCCACCAGCACCATCCCCGGAGTATACAATGAGCAGTTCTTC.

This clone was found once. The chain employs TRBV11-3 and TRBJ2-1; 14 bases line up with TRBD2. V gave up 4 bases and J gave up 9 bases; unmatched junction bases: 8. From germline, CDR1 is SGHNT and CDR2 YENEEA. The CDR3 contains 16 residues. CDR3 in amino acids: CASSSTGLAGGREQFF. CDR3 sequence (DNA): TGTGCCAGCAGCTCCACCGGACTAGCGGGAGGTCGTGAGCAGTTCTTC.

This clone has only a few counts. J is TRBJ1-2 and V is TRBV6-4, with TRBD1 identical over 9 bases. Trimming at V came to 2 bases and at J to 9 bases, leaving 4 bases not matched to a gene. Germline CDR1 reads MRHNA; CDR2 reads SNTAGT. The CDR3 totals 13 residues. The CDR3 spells CASSDQDRGSYTF. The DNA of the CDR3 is TGTGCCAGCAGTGACCAGGACAGGGGTAGCTACACCTTC.

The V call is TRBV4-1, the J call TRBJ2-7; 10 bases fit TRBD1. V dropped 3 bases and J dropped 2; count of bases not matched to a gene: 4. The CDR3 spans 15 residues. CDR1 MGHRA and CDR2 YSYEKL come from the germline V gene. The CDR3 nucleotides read TGCGCCAGCAGCCATGCCGGGACAGGGGCCTACGAGCAGTACTTC. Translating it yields CASSHAGTGAYEQYF.